These 29 T cell receptor beta chains were all obtained from the same sample, sequenced in a study of shared clonotypes between healthy human individuals. Profiling relied on immunoSEQ multiplex PCR, and the TCRdb table lists in-frame clones only, not all of them. The sample yields under 130,000 clones, about 72% seen once. Specimen: memory CD8+ T cells sorted from blood. Indicated subset: CD45RO+ cells pooled with CCR7-negative TemRA cells. These TCRs come from a woman in her thirties in good health.

In the case of this clone: The same CDR3 arises from other DNA sequences in this sample as well. The chain is built from TRBV5-1 and TRBJ1-2, with D possibly matching TRBD1 (6 bases). The ends were cut back, 0 bases at V and 3 bases at J, with 12 bases in the middle. This CDR3 has 15 residues. CDR1 and CDR2 (germline): SGHRS, YFSETQ. CDR3 loop: CASSLDSQGHYGYTF. In nucleotides, the CDR3 is TGCGCCAGCAGCTTGGATTCGCAGGGGCACTATGGCTACACCTTC.

V and J are TRBV28 and TRBJ1-1, with TRBD1 identical over 7 bases. The V and J ends lost 7 bases and 4 bases, in that order; junction bases with no gene match: 12. The CDR3 loop spans 15 amino acids. Germline CDR1 and CDR2: MDHEN and SYDVKM. CDR3 sequence reads: CASNQDREGGTEAFF. Here the CDR3 DNA reads TGTGCCAGCAACCAAGACAGGGAGGGCGGCACTGAAGCTTTCTTT.

As regards this clone: The sample holds other DNA sequences that translate to the same CDR3. The rearrangement uses TRBV5-1 and TRBJ1-1, with 11 nucleotides matching TRBD1. The V and J ends lost 4 bases and 4 bases, in that order; junction bases with no gene match: 3. Germline assignment: CDR1 SGHRS and CDR2 YFSETQ. The CDR3 covers 14 residues. The CDR3: CASSPGTGGTEAFF. CDR3 in DNA: TGCGCCAGCAGCCCCGGGACAGGGGGCACTGAAGCTTTCTTT.

This chain joins TRBV5-4 and TRBJ2-3, with D perhaps TRBD1 or TRBD2 (5 bases each). V was cut by 0 bases and J by 3 bases, with 11 bases left in between. Germline CDR1 reads SGHNT; CDR2 reads YYREEE (reference sequence). The CDR3 contains 15 residues. The CDR3 here is CASSLDAGATDTQYF. CDR3 coding DNA: TGTGCCAGCAGCTTGGATGCCGGGGCAACAGATACGCAGTATTTT. The full variable domain, its missing parts supplied by reference TRBV5-4 and TRBJ2-3, is ETGVTQSPTHLIKTRGQQVTLRCSSQSGHNTVSWYQQALGQGPQFIFQYYREEENGRGNFPPRFSGLQFPNYSSELNVNALELDDSALYLCASSLDAGATDTQYFGPGTRLTVL.

The genes are TRBV6-1 and TRBJ2-7; 8 bases match TRBD2. The germline V gene encodes CDR1 MNHNS and CDR2 SASEGT. This CDR3 region has 14 residues. After removal of 4 bases from V and 5 bases from J, the junction contained 7 bases not matched to a gene. The CDR3 here is CASSVGRVVHEQYF. The DNA of the CDR3 is TGTGCCAGCAGTGTCGGGAGGGTAGTCCACGAGCAGTACTTC.

The V gene is TRBV30, the J gene TRBJ2-7; 7 bases map to TRBD1. The V segment lost 2 bases and the J segment 3 bases; nucleotides outside the gene matches: 4. This CDR3 has 13 residues. Germline V gene lookup returns CDR1 GTSNPN and CDR2 SVGIG (reference sequence). In DNA form, the CDR3 reads TGTGCCTGGAGTTGGGACAGCCTCTACGAGCAGTACTTC. This codes for CAWSWDSLYEQYF. Supplemented by reference TRBV30 and TRBJ2-7, the full variable domain reads SQTIHQWPATLVQPVGSPLSLECTVEGTSNPNLYWYRQAAGRGLQLLFYSVGIGQISSEVPQNLSASRPQDRQFILSSKKLLLSDSGFYLCAWSWDSLYEQYFGPGTRLTVT.

This chain joins TRBV13 and TRBJ2-2; 15 nucleotides match TRBD2. CDR1 and CDR2 (germline): PRHDT, FYEKMQ (reference sequence). V was pared by 8 bases and J by 6 bases, with 7 bases of the junction left unmatched. The CDR3 extends over 16 amino acids. The CDR3 loop reads CASRTSGRAGPGELFF. The CDR3 region has the DNA TGTGCCAGCCGGACTAGCGGGAGGGCCGGTCCCGGGGAGCTGTTTTTT.

Details on this clone: At one end, the junction sequence differs from germline, possibly due to a read error. The rearrangement links TRBV29-1 to TRBJ2-3, with TRBD1 identical over 8 bases. This CDR3 region has 8 residues. Germline CDR1 SQVTM, CDR2 ANQGSEA. The CDR3 DNA is TGCAGCGCCCCAGGGGGCGGGTTT. The encoded protein is CSAPGGGF.

This clone was found a few times. The gene calls are TRBV19 and TRBJ1-5, with 7 bases fitting TRBD1. From germline, CDR1 is LNHDA and CDR2 SQIVND (reference sequence). The CDR3 sequence is 15 residues long. With V trimmed by 6 bases and J by 7 bases, 12 bases remained unmatched. CDR3 nucleotides: TGTGCCAGTAGAAAGGTGACAGGGCGAAAACAGCCCCAGCATTTT. Protein sequence: CASRKVTGRKQPQHF.

CDR3 sequence (DNA): TGTGCCAGCAGCGTAGCGGGGACAGGGGGCCAAAATGAGCAGTTCTTC. Its protein is CASSVAGTGGQNEQFF. The chain recombines TRBV9 with TRBJ2-1; TRBD1 aligns across 12 bases. V trimming: 0 bases; J trimming: 7 bases; junction bases outside the gene matches: 5. This CDR3 is 16 amino acids long. The germline CDR1 and CDR2 sequences are SGDLS and YYNGEE. Full variable domain (remainder filled in from reference TRBV9 and TRBJ2-1): DSGVTQTPKHLITATGQRVTLRCSPRSGDLSVYWYQQSLDQGLQFLIQYYNGEERAKGNILERFSAQQFPDLHSELNLSSLELGDSALYFCASSVAGTGGQNEQFFGPGTRLTVL.

V is TRBV6-1 and J is TRBJ2-7; 7 bases align to TRBD2. This CDR3 is built from 14 residues. The germline gives CDR1 MNHNS, CDR2 SASEGT. The V and J ends lost 6 bases and 5 bases, in that order; junction bases with no gene match: 10. The CDR3 DNA reads TGTGCCAGCAGCGCGAGCGGGAAACTGGACGAGCAGTACTTC. Residues: CASSASGKLDEQYF.

J is TRBJ1-5 and V is TRBV5-6; TRBD1 agrees at 12 bases. V lost 1 base and J lost 0; bases outside the gene matches: 5. Germline CDR1 and CDR2: SGHDT and YYEEEE. The CDR3 is 18 residues long. The CDR3 region is CASSLWDRGRVSNQPQHF. CDR3 DNA: TGTGCCAGCAGCTTGTGGGACAGGGGGCGAGTTAGCAATCAGCCCCAGCATTTT.

This chain connects TRBV2 to TRBJ2-5, with a weak D call TRBD2 (6 bases). Trimming removed 1 base from V and 4 bases from J, with 13 bases in between. The CDR3 is 15 residues long. Germline V gene sequence: CDR1 SNHLY, CDR2 FYNNEI. CDR3 sequence reads: CASSEGVGGVETQYF. As DNA, the CDR3 is TGTGCCAGCAGTGAAGGCGTGGGGGGAGTAGAGACCCAGTACTTC.

This clone appeared a few times. This sequence joins TRBV25-1 and TRBJ1-4, with TRBD1 matching 10 bases. CDR3 size: 15 residues. Germline V gives CDR1 MGHDK, CDR2 SYGVNS. Germline trimming cut 2 bases from V and 3 bases from J; bases unmatched to any gene: 0. For the CDR3, the DNA is TGTGCCAGCAGTGAAGGGACAGGGGCTAATGAAAAACTGTTTTTT. This sequence encodes CASSEGTGANEKLFF.

The gene calls are TRBV13 and TRBJ2-5, with 10 bases aligning to TRBD2. CDR1 is PRHDT and CDR2 is FYEKMQ in the germline V gene (reference sequence). The CDR3 runs to 16 residues. The V gene end was trimmed by 0 bases and the J gene end by 5 bases; junction bases not matched to a gene: 6. The CDR3, as DNA: TGTGCCAGCAGCTTAGGCCTGGTAGCGGGAGGCGAGACCCAGTACTTC. This codes for CASSLGLVAGGETQYF.

This clone showed up many times. V is TRBV28 and J is TRBJ2-2, with 8 bases lining up with TRBD1. The CDR3 runs 17 residues. Per germline, CDR1 MDHEN and CDR2 SYDVKM. The ends lost 1 base at V and 6 bases at J; junction bases unmatched: 10. The CDR3 region is CASSLFWGQEGPGELFF. CDR3 sequence (DNA): TGTGCCAGCAGTTTATTTTGGGGACAGGAGGGGCCCGGGGAGCTGTTTTTT.

V usage is TRBV13 and J usage is TRBJ2-7, with D perhaps TRBD1 (6 bases). Trimming pared 4 bases from V and 5 bases from J, leaving 18 bases between. The germline V gene has CDR1 PRHDT and CDR2 FYEKMQ (reference sequence). This CDR3 has 15 residues. CDR3 coding DNA: TGTGCCAGCAGCTCTCAATTACAGGGTTACAACGAGCAGTACTTC. Its protein is CASSSQLQGYNEQYF.

A few counts support this clone. The chain uses TRBV5-1 and TRBJ2-6; possibly TRBD1 for D (5 bases). CDR1 SGHRS and CDR2 YFSETQ come from the germline V gene. V was shortened by 1 base and J by 0 bases, with 14 bases between the two germline ends. The CDR3 runs to 18 residues. Here the CDR3 reads CASSLKFTGASGANVLTF. For the CDR3, the DNA is TGCGCCAGCAGCTTGAAGTTTACAGGAGCCTCTGGGGCCAACGTCCTGACTTTC.

V usage is TRBV14 and J usage is TRBJ1-4, with D hard to call. Trimming took 4 bases from V and 6 from J, leaving 12 bases between them. The germline V gene has CDR1 SGHDN and CDR2 FVKESK. The CDR3 consists of 14 residues. CDR3 protein: CASSPGRRDEKLFF. The CDR3 coding sequence is TGTGCCAGCAGCCCCGGTAGGAGGGATGAAAAACTGTTTTTT.

The chain is built from TRBV29-1 and TRBJ2-5; 10 bases line up with TRBD2. The assigned J gene may be wrong: the sequence end matches TRBJ2-7 better. Germline CDR1 is SQVTM and CDR2 is ANQGSEA. There are 14 residues in the CDR3. CDR3 loop: CSVASGGTSYEQYF. DNA of the CDR3: TGCAGCGTTGCTAGCGGGGGAACTTCCTACGAGCAGTACTTC.

This clone occurred many times. The V and J genes are TRBV9 and TRBJ2-2; perhaps TRBD2 as D (6 bases). Germline values: CDR1 SGDLS, CDR2 YYNGEE. The CDR3 covers 15 residues. Trimming stripped 3 bases from V and 1 base from J, with 10 bases between. CDR3 sequence: CASSAAGRNTGELFF. In DNA, the CDR3 is TGTGCCAGCAGCGCAGCCGGGAGGAACACCGGGGAGCTGTTTTTT.

This chain links TRBV19 with TRBJ2-3; 7 nucleotides match TRBD2. V lost 8 bases to trimming and J lost 1 base; unmatched junction nucleotides: 6. The length of the CDR3 is 14 residues. The germline CDR1 and CDR2 sequences are LNHDA and SQIVND (reference sequence). The CDR3 DNA follows: TGTGCCAGTGTATGCGGGAGTTGCACAGATACGCAGTATTTT. It codes for CASVCGSCTDTQYF. The full variable domain, in which reference TRBV19 and TRBJ2-3 provide the parts outside the CDR3, is DGGITQSPKYLFRKEGQNVTLSCEQNLNHDAMYWYRQDPGQGLRLIYYSQIVNDFQKGDIAEGYSVSREKKESFPLTVTSAQKNPTAFYLCASVCGSCTDTQYFGPGTRLTVL.

A few counts support this clone. The rearrangement links TRBV28 to TRBJ2-2; D might be TRBD1 (5 bases). The ends were cut back, 1 base at V and 6 bases at J, with 9 bases in the middle. Germline assignment: CDR1 MDHEN and CDR2 SYDVKM. This CDR3 spans 14 amino acids. As DNA, the CDR3 is TGTGCCAGCAGTTTATCAGGGTTGCCCGGGGAGCTGTTTTTT. This translates into CASSLSGLPGELFF.

The chain couples TRBV7-9 to TRBJ2-1; TRBD1 matches 7 bases. The germline CDR1 and CDR2 sequences are SEHNR and FQNEAQ (reference sequence). The CDR3 spans 14 residues. Unmatched junction bases numbered 8, after V lost 3 bases and J lost 9 bases. Here the CDR3 reads CASSFGTALGEQFF. DNA for the CDR3: TGTGCCAGCAGCTTTGGGACAGCCTTGGGTGAGCAGTTCTTC.

The chain combines TRBV6-6 with TRBJ1-2; TRBD1 might be the D (5 bases). The CDR3 sequence is 13 residues long. CDR1 and CDR2 from the germline V gene are MNHNY and SVGAGI (reference sequence). V shed 2 bases and J shed 8 bases, with 12 bases lying between them. CDR3 region: CASSYDDSFGYTF. The DNA for the CDR3 is TGTGCCAGCAGTTACGACGACAGCTTCGGCTACACCTTC.

A few counts support this clone. V usage is TRBV7-9 and J usage is TRBJ2-3; D may be TRBD2 (5 bases). The germline gives CDR1 SEHNR, CDR2 FQNEAQ (reference sequence). V was cut by 4 bases and J by 2 bases, with 16 bases left in between. The CDR3 loop spans 16 amino acids. The CDR3 DNA reads as TGTGCCAGCAGCTCCGTTGTGGGCGGGTACACAGATACGCAGTATTTT. Translating gives CASSSVVGGYTDTQYF.

This clone appeared a few times. The rearrangement joins TRBV27 to TRBJ2-7; D gene ambiguous. Trimming stripped 6 bases from V and 1 base from J, with 7 bases between. In germline, CDR1 is MNHEY, CDR2 SMNVEV (reference sequence). The CDR3 totals 12 residues. The CDR3, as DNA: TGTGCCAGCAGAGGAGATTCCTACGAGCAGTACTTC. Its translation: CASRGDSYEQYF.

V gene TRBV15 combines with J gene TRBJ2-1; 9 nucleotides line up with TRBD1. The CDR3 sequence is 15 residues long. Per germline, CDR1 LNHNV and CDR2 YYDKDF (reference sequence). Trimming cost V 1 base and J 3 bases; bases outside gene matches: 1. The DNA of the CDR3 is TGTGCCACCAGCAGAGGGACAGGGGACTACAATGAGCAGTTCTTC. It codes for CATSRGTGDYNEQFF.

The chain carries TRBV5-6 and TRBJ2-1; TRBD2 aligns across 7 bases. V dropped 3 bases and J dropped 8; count of bases not matched to a gene: 5. The CDR3 length is 13 residues. Looked up from germline, CDR1 is SGHDT and CDR2 is YYEEEE. CDR3 sequence: CASSSGLGDEQFF. The CDR3 DNA is TGTGCCAGCAGCTCCGGACTAGGCGATGAGCAGTTCTTC.